Listed below are T cell receptor beta chains from one sample, sequenced in a study of PD-1 blockade in classical Hodgkin lymphoma. Method: immunoSEQ multiplex PCR; TCRdb's copy keeps in-frame clones and lacks some. This table has over 25,000 clones, around nine tenths appearing once. This specimen was CD8+ T cells from blood, taken at baseline. The receptors come from a human donor with classical Hodgkin lymphoma. CDR3s include the opening cysteine and the closing phenylalanine or tryptophan. D genes are given only for firm matches. Size values are once, few and many counts, or a class for expanded clones, and some rows have none.

TRBJ1-1,18,TRBV5-5,NA,NA,CASSFSGPGWGANTEAFF,TGTGCCAGCAGCTTCTCGGGTCCAGGGTGGGGCGCGAACACTGAAGCTTTCTTT
TRBJ1-2,15,TRBV19,NA,NA,CASTTTVAQNYGYTF,TGTGCCAGTACTACCACCGTGGCACAGAACTATGGCTACACCTTC
TRBJ2-6,18,TRBV9,NA,NA,CASSADPRGEGGANVLTF,TGTGCCAGCAGCGCCGACCCCAGGGGAGAAGGTGGGGCCAACGTCCTGACTTTC
TRBJ2-7,16,TRBV7-9,TRBD1,NA,CASSHPRTGGFYEQYF,TGTGCCAGCAGCCACCCCAGGACAGGGGGCTTCTACGAGCAGTACTTC
TRBJ2-1,17,TRBV27,NA,NA,CASSSLRIDGKNNEQFF,TGTGCCAGCAGTTCACTCCGCATTGACGGAAAAAACAATGAGCAGTTCTTC
TRBJ2-2,15,TRBV7-9,TRBD1,few,CASSPPDRSTGELFF,TGTGCCAGCAGCCCCCCGGACAGGAGCACCGGGGAGCTGTTTTTT
TRBJ1-1,13,TRBV9,NA,NA,CASSPPGTLEAFF,TGTGCCAGCAGCCCACCCGGGACCCTAGAAGCTTTCTTT
TRBJ1-2,19,TRBV19,TRBD1,NA,CASSIRVRGQGSSNYGYTF,TGTGCCAGTAGTATACGCGTCCGGGGACAGGGATCATCTAACTATGGCTACACCTTC
TRBJ2-2,12,TRBV29-1,NA,NA,CSAHLLTGELFF,TGCAGCGCACACCTCCTAACCGGGGAGCTGTTTTTT
TRBJ2-2,11,TRBV4-1,NA,once,CASRENGELFF,TGCGCCTCAAGGGAGAACGGGGAGCTGTTTTTT
TRBJ2-5,18,TRBV25-1,TRBD1,NA,CASSEYGRQGLGQETQYF,TGTGCCAGCAGTGAATACGGGAGACAGGGGTTGGGACAAGAGACCCAGTACTTC
TRBJ1-1,12,TRBV29-1,NA,few,CSVHRVGGEAFF,TGCAGCGTTCACAGGGTTGGGGGTGAAGCTTTCTTT
TRBJ2-7,13,TRBV13,NA,NA,CASSLVRGREQYF,TGTGCCAGCAGCTTAGTTCGGGGGCGCGAGCAGTACTTC
TRBJ1-5,15,TRBV27,NA,NA,CASSERAMYSQPQHF,TGTGCCAGCAGCGAGAGGGCCATGTATAGTCAGCCCCAGCATTTT
TRBJ1-1,16,TRBV28,TRBD1,NA,CASSTTGQGYLSEAFF,TGTGCCAGCAGTACTACGGGACAGGGTTATCTCTCTGAAGCTTTCTTT
TRBJ2-1,15,TRBV6-5,TRBD1,NA,CASRSRDRGRNEQFF,TGTGCCAGCAGATCTCGGGACAGGGGGCGGAATGAGCAGTTCTTC
TRBJ2-5,13,TRBV12-5,TRBD1,NA,CASVRDREETQYF,TGTGCTAGTGTCCGGGACAGGGAGGAGACCCAGTACTTC
TRBJ2-1,14,TRBV27,TRBD2,NA,CASSLGGSSNEQFF,TGTGCCAGCAGTTTGGGCGGGAGTAGTAATGAGCAGTTCTTC
TRBJ2-3,13,TRBV19,NA,NA,CASSIMGTDTQYF,TGTGCCAGTAGTATTATGGGCACAGATACGCAGTATTTT
TRBJ2-2,15,TRBV27,TRBD2,NA,CATQLLAGYTGELFF,TGTGCCACCCAGTTACTAGCGGGATACACCGGGGAGCTGTTTTTT
TRBJ1-1,14,TRBV6-7,NA,NA,CASSPQGGTTEAFF,TGTGCCAGCAGTCCACAGGGAGGAACCACTGAAGCTTTCTTT
TRBJ1-5,16,TRBV27,TRBD1,NA,CASSQGQGLVNQPQHF,TGTGCCAGCAGCCAAGGACAGGGGCTGGTCAATCAGCCCCAGCATTTT
TRBJ2-1,14,TRBV27,NA,NA,CASSSASSYNEQFF,TGTGCCAGCAGTTCCGCTAGCTCCTACAATGAGCAGTTCTTC
TRBJ1-2,15,TRBV5-1,NA,few,CASSLVLENPYGYTF,TGCGCCAGCAGCTTGGTTTTGGAAAACCCCTATGGCTACACCTTC
TRBJ2-7,15,TRBV28,NA,NA,CASSPGQLGAYEQYF,TGTGCCAGCAGTCCCGGGCAGTTAGGTGCCTACGAGCAGTACTTC
TRBJ2-5,13,TRBV6-5,TRBD2,NA,CASTHGGGETQYF,TGTGCCAGCACTCACGGGGGGGGTGAGACCCAGTACTTC
TRBJ2-7,15,TRBV9,TRBD2,NA,CASSVAGTSGYEQYF,TGTGCCAGCAGCGTAGCCGGGACTAGCGGCTACGAGCAGTACTTC
TRBJ2-5,14,TRBV7-6,TRBD2,once,CASSLGGGQETQYF,TGTGCCAGCAGCTTAGGGGGGGGACAAGAGACCCAGTACTTC
TRBJ2-1,13,TRBV5-4,NA,NA,CASRGTPGSEQFF,TGTGCCAGCAGGGGGACACCCGGGAGTGAGCAGTTCTTC
TRBJ1-1,14,TRBV11-2,NA,NA,CASSNRDTEPEAFF,TGTGCCAGCAGTAACCGGGACACCGAACCTGAAGCTTTCTTT
TRBJ2-7,15,TRBV28,TRBD2,NA,CASSLPGLAGREQYF,TGTGCCAGCAGTTTACCGGGACTAGCGGGGCGCGAGCAGTACTTC
TRBJ2-7,12,TRBV28,NA,NA,CASSFLGYEQYF,TGTGCCAGCAGTTTTTTGGGTTACGAGCAGTACTTC
TRBJ2-3,14,TRBV7-9,NA,once,CASSPTGIADTQYF,TGTGCCAGCAGCCCTACAGGGATCGCAGATACGCAGTATTTT
TRBJ1-5,14,TRBV6-5,TRBD1,NA,CASSYGLGGQPQHF,TGTGCCAGCAGTTACGGATTAGGGGGCCAGCCCCAGCATTTT
TRBJ1-5,13,TRBV18,NA,few,CASSRGGNQPQHF,TGTGCCAGCTCTCGAGGGGGCAATCAGCCCCAGCATTTT
TRBJ1-1,15,TRBV5-4,TRBD1,NA,CASSLIRQTGIEAFF,TGTGCCAGCAGCTTGATCCGTCAGACAGGGATTGAAGCTTTCTTT
TRBJ2-1,15,TRBV9,NA,NA,CASSPAGSSYNEQFF,TGTGCCAGCAGCCCCGCCGGGAGCTCCTACAATGAGCAGTTCTTC
TRBJ1-1,11,TRBV30,NA,NA,CAWGTGLEAFF,TGTGCCTGGGGAACAGGTTTGGAAGCTTTCTTT
TRBJ2-7,19,TRBV7-4,NA,NA,CASSSAFGRPPVPSYEQYF,TGTGCCAGCAGCTCTGCCTTTGGCAGGCCCCCAGTCCCATCCTACGAGCAGTACTTC
TRBJ2-7,15,TRBV7-2,NA,NA,CASSLVPRGSHEQYF,TGTGCCAGCAGCTTAGTCCCTCGCGGCTCCCACGAGCAGTACTTC
TRBJ2-7,11,TRBV9,NA,NA,CASSVGGQQYF,TGTGCCAGCAGCGTAGGGGGTCAGCAGTACTTC
TRBJ2-5,14,TRBV11-2,NA,NA,CASSVSPRKETQYF,TGTGCCAGCAGCGTTAGTCCGAGAAAAGAGACCCAGTACTTC
TRBJ1-5,16,TRBV5-5,NA,NA,CASSLDGVVGNQPQHF,TGTGCCAGCAGCTTGGACGGGGTTGTGGGCAATCAGCCCCAGCATTTT
TRBJ1-3,13,TRBV25-1,NA,NA,CASSESPTNTIYF,TGTGCCAGCAGTGAGAGTCCTACCAACACCATATATTTT
TRBJ2-7,16,TRBV5-4,TRBD1,NA,CASSLFLVDRDNEQYF,TGTGCCAGCAGCCTCTTTTTGGTTGACAGGGACAACGAGCAGTACTTC
TRBJ1-4,17,TRBV7-9,TRBD1,NA,CASSSETDRATNEKLFF,TGTGCCAGCAGCTCCGAAACCGACAGGGCAACTAATGAAAAACTGTTTTTT